These 18 T cell receptor beta chains came from one sample sequenced in a study of blood T cell repertoires in COVID-19. This table comes from immunoSEQ multiplex PCR, and its TCRdb copy is limited to in-frame clones, with some not included. The repertoire holds about 230,000 clones, with 88% as singletons. Sequencing input: PBMCs or T cells enriched from blood (not recorded which). These receptors originate from a woman aged 40 to 55 with acute COVID-19.

This chain connects TRBV5-1 to TRBJ1-1, with 7 bases that match TRBD1. This CDR3 is 14 amino acids long. The ends lost 0 bases at V and 7 bases at J; junction bases unmatched: 6. Germline lookup yields CDR1 SGHRS and CDR2 YFSETQ. The CDR3 region is CASSLEQGYGEAFF. Here the CDR3 DNA reads TGCGCCAGCAGCTTGGAACAGGGGTACGGTGAAGCTTTCTTT. The entire variable domain, with the rest obtained from reference TRBV5-1 and TRBJ1-1, is as follows: KAGVTQTPRYLIKTRGQQVTLSCSPISGHRSVSWYQQTPGQGLQFLFEYFSETQRNKGNFPGRFSGRQFSNSRSEMNVSTLELGDSALYLCASSLEQGYGEAFFGQGTRLTVV.

This clone showed up just once. The chain links TRBV6-5 to TRBJ1-5; tentatively, D is TRBD1 (5 bases). The CDR3 sequence is 15 residues long. The ends were cut back, 8 bases at V and 0 bases at J, with 14 bases in the middle. Germline V gene data show CDR1 as MNHEY and CDR2 as SVGAGI. The CDR3 region is CASESRQISNQPQHF. CDR3 DNA: TGTGCCAGCGAAAGTCGACAGATTAGCAATCAGCCCCAGCATTTT.

J is TRBJ2-5 and V is TRBV5-6, with 9 bases aligning to TRBD1. This CDR3 has 15 residues. Germline assignment: CDR1 SGHDT and CDR2 YYEEEE. With V trimmed by 2 bases and J by 6 bases, 8 bases remained unmatched. In DNA form, the CDR3 reads TGTGCCAGCAGCTTCTTCGGGACAGGGTCAAAGACCCAGTACTTC. Its protein product is CASSFFGTGSKTQYF.

The CDR3 DNA reads TGTGCCAGCTCACCACCGACGACAGCGAACACCGGGGAGCTGTTTTTT. Translated: CASSPPTTANTGELFF. This chain connects TRBV18 to TRBJ2-2; TRBD1 is a possible D gene (5 bases). V lost 0 bases to trimming and J lost 0 bases, with 8 bases between them. CDR1 and CDR2 from the germline V gene are KGHSH and LQKENI. This CDR3 is 16 amino acids long.

The rearrangement uses TRBV2 and TRBJ1-1; TRBD1 is a possible D gene (5 bases). CDR1 and CDR2 from the germline V gene are SNHLY and FYNNEI. V was clipped by 10 bases and J by 1 base, with 13 bases between them. The CDR3 spans 13 residues. CDR3 in DNA: TGTGCCACCTCAATCGGGGGGAACACTGAAGCTTTCTTT. It codes for CATSIGGNTEAFF.

CDR3 residues: CASSYNRANEKLFF. CDR3 nucleotide sequence: TGTGCCAGCAGTTATAATCGGGCTAATGAAAAACTGTTTTTT. The rearrangement joins TRBV6-5 to TRBJ1-4; D is unresolved. Germline V CDR1 and CDR2: MNHEY, SVGAGI. Trimming stripped 3 bases from V and 3 bases from J, with 8 bases between. The CDR3 contains 14 residues.

The V and J genes are TRBV19 and TRBJ2-2; 8 positions match TRBD1. Per germline, CDR1 LNHDA and CDR2 SQIVND (reference sequence). The CDR3 is 16 residues long. Unmatched junction bases numbered 8, after V lost 7 bases and J lost 1 base. The CDR3: CASTQPGTGNTGELFF. The CDR3 bases are TGTGCCAGTACCCAGCCCGGGACAGGGAACACCGGGGAGCTGTTTTTT.

The V call is TRBV11-3, the J call TRBJ2-2; TRBD2 aligns across 9 bases. J lost 1 base, V lost 5 bases, and 5 bases had no gene match. The CDR3 consists of 16 residues. The V gene's germline CDR1 is SGHNT and CDR2 YENEEA. Here the CDR3 reads CASSRLTSGNTGELFF. CDR3 nucleotides: TGTGCCAGCAGCCGTTTGACTAGCGGGAACACCGGGGAGCTGTTTTTT.

To note about this clone: A much more abundant neighbour one base away suggests this may be a read error. CDR3 nucleotides: TGTGCCAGCAGTTTAGGGGGGAGCTACGAGCAGTACGTC. Translating it yields CASSLGGSYEQYV. The chain combines TRBV28 with TRBJ2-7; a possible D gene is TRBD2 (6 bases). Deletions cut 2 bases from V and 3 bases from J, with 8 bases between. This CDR3 has 13 residues. Germline V gene lookup returns CDR1 MDHEN and CDR2 SYDVKM.

This chain links TRBV24-1 with TRBJ2-2, with D perhaps TRBD2 (6 bases). Germline CDR1 and CDR2: KGHDR and SFDVKD. This CDR3 is built from 16 residues. V lost 4 bases to trimming and J lost 5 bases, with 16 bases between them. CDR3 in amino acids: CATSDRTAGGTGELFF. The CDR3 nucleotides are TGTGCCACCAGTGACCGGACGGCCGGAGGGACCGGGGAGCTGTTTTTT.

V gene TRBV5-6 combines with J gene TRBJ2-5, with 8 bases lining up with TRBD1. J was trimmed by 7 bases and V by 2 bases; bases with no gene match: 10. Germline lookup yields CDR1 SGHDT and CDR2 YYEEEE. This CDR3 comprises 15 residues. This CDR3 reads CASSFRQGRLATQYF. The DNA of the CDR3 is TGTGCCAGCAGCTTTCGACAGGGGAGGCTTGCGACCCAGTACTTC.

The chain has TRBV2 and TRBJ1-5; 7 positions agree with TRBD1. CDR1 and CDR2 (germline): SNHLY, FYNNEI. The CDR3 totals 15 residues. J gave up 2 bases and V 5 bases, and 6 bases lay outside the gene matches. In DNA, the CDR3 is TGTGCCAGCAGTAACGACAGGGAAGGCAATCAGCCCCAGCATTTT. Protein product: CASSNDREGNQPQHF.

CDR3 nucleotide sequence: TGTGCCAGCAGTTCAACAACCGGGTACGGCTACACCTTC. Its protein is CASSSTTGYGYTF. The V gene is TRBV2, the J gene TRBJ1-2; D remains ambiguous. Germline lookup yields CDR1 SNHLY and CDR2 FYNNEI. The V gene lost 5 bases and the J gene lost 8 bases, with 15 bases spanning the gap. CDR3 length: 13 amino acids.

The chain carries TRBV5-5 and TRBJ1-6; no firm D call. Trimming cost V 0 bases and J 6 bases, with 13 bases left between them. CDR1 and CDR2 from the germline V gene are SGHKS and YYEKEE (reference sequence). This CDR3 comprises 16 residues. The CDR3 coding sequence is TGTGCCAGCAGCTTGGCCCCGGTCCCGGGTAATTCACCCCTCCACTTT. Translated: CASSLAPVPGNSPLHF.

This clone was seen only once. The chain employs TRBV30 and TRBJ1-2; D gene uncertain. The CDR3 is made up of 14 amino acids. V dropped 2 bases and J dropped 7 bases, with 17 bases sitting between them. Germline CDR1 reads GTSNPN; CDR2 reads SVGIG (reference sequence). The CDR3 is CAWSLEVPVGGYTF. CDR3 nucleotide sequence: TGTGCCTGGAGTTTGGAGGTCCCAGTCGGTGGCTACACCTTC.

This clone was observed a single time. The genes are TRBV11-2 and TRBJ2-5; TRBD1 matches 8 bases. The germline V gene encodes CDR1 SGHAT and CDR2 FQNNGV. Trimming at V came to 1 base and at J to 3 bases, leaving 4 bases not matched to a gene. This CDR3 comprises 15 residues. The DNA for the CDR3 is TGTGCCAGCAGCTTAGGGCAGGACAGGGAAGAGACCCAGTACTTC. It yields the protein CASSLGQDREETQYF.

The V and J genes are TRBV7-8 and TRBJ2-2, with 8 nucleotides matching TRBD2. V dropped 1 base and J dropped 4; count of bases not matched to a gene: 11. This CDR3 is 18 amino acids long. Germline CDR1 SGHVS, CDR2 FQNEAQ. The CDR3 region is CASSLELAGMWGTGELFF. The CDR3 coding sequence is TGTGCCAGCAGCTTAGAATTAGCGGGAATGTGGGGCACCGGGGAGCTGTTTTTT.

The gene calls are TRBV25-1 and TRBJ2-7; tentative D call: TRBD1 (5 bases). V was pared by 6 bases and J by 0 bases, with 15 bases between. In germline, CDR1 is MGHDK, CDR2 SYGVNS. There are 15 residues in the CDR3. For the CDR3, the DNA is TGTGCCAGCAGAGCTTTTGGACAACTCTCCTACGAGCAGTACTTC. Translation gives CASRAFGQLSYEQYF.